This T cell receptor (beta chain) was retrieved from a study of human thymus T cells. The CDR3 has 17 residues. In germline, CDR1 is SGDLS, CDR2 YYNGEE. Trimming at V came to 7 bases and at J to 0 bases, leaving 6 bases not matched to a gene. Each of the donors was a healthy Finnish infant who was undergoing open corrective cardiac surgery for congenital heart defects. Four of the eight donors gave about 0.45-1 mL blood during surgery. All available leukocytes, rather than a set cell count, yielded the blood DNA. Profiled with immunoSEQ multiplex PCR; TCRdb holds only in-frame clones, not every one. The sample carries approximately 40,000 clones, approximately 95% recorded once.

The sample consisted of blood. The origin of this receptor is a boy under three years old with a congenital heart defect but otherwise immunologically healthy. The V and J genes are TRBV9 and TRBJ2-1; 14 bases fit TRBD2. CDR3 loop: CASSGLAGGISYNEQFF. CDR3 sequence (DNA): TGTGCCAGCTCAGGACTAGCGGGGGGAATCTCCTACAATGAGCAGTTCTTC.